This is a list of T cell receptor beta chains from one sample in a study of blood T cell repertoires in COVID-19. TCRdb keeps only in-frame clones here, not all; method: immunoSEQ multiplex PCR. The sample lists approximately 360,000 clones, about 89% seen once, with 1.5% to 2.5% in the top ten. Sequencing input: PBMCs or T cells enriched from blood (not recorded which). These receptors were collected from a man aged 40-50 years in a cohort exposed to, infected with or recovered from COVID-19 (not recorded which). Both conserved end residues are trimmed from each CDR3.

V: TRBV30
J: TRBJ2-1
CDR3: AEDRGRGNEQF

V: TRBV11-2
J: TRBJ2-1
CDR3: ASSLDRQGHNEQF

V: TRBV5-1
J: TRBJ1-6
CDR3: ASSLDGRGTSPLH

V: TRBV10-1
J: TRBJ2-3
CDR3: ASSEASGRSTDTQY

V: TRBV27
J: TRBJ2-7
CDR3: ASSRRGQGSYEQY

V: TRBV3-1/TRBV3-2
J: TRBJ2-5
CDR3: ASSQEGIAVVY

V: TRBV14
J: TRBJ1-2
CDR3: ASSPPYGQGHYGYT

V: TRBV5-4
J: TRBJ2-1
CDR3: ASSLGTSGAYNEQF

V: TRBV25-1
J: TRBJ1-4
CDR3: ASSSVGQGIEKLF

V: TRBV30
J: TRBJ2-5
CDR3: AWSVPGTGVSETQY

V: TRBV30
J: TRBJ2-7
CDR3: AWSPYRGEQY